This entry is about one T cell receptor beta chain. This record belongs to a study of blood T cells in healthy people across ages. Trimming left V 1 base short and J 6 bases short, with 24 bases between. The germline V gene encodes CDR1 MGHRA and CDR2 YSYEKL. The CDR3 is made up of 18 amino acids. Through a sample-barcoded 5' primer and a J-beta primer mix, a second PCR was run for roughly 7 to 11 cycles. TCRdb re-derived calls from the 5' RACE reads in MiXCR, one entry per CDR3 protein. The table has over 1,500,000 distinct CDR3 sequences, approximately 40% seen once. This chain joins TRBV4-1 and TRBJ1-2, with D unclear. The origin of this receptor is a human donor in good health. Sequences were obtained from blood. The CDR3 here is CASSQVWVPGGQSHGYTF. The CDR3 nucleotides are TGCGCCAGCAGCCAAGTTTGGGTGCCAGGTGGGCAATCGCATGGCTACACCTTC.